The 10 T cell receptor beta chains below all came from one sample that was sequenced in a study of blood T cell repertoires in COVID-19. Clones were read by immunoSEQ multiplex PCR, and TCRdb kept only the in-frame ones, dropping some. The repertoire has some 150,000 clones, about four fifths of them found once; the top ten carry about 15%. Sequencing used peripheral blood. The receptors were sampled from a woman older than 75 with acute or convalescent COVID-19.

This chain connects TRBV2 to TRBJ2-7; perhaps TRBD2 as D (6 bases). V was shortened by 8 bases and J by 7 bases, with 21 bases between the two germline ends. The CDR3 covers 14 residues. Germline V lookup: CDR1 SNHLY, CDR2 FYNNEI. CDR3 residues: CASWVAGGRGEQYF. DNA of the CDR3: TGTGCCAGCTGGGTCGCTGGGGGTCGGGGGGAGCAGTACTTC.

This chain uses TRBV18 with TRBJ2-1, with 7 bases lining up with TRBD2. After removal of 3 bases from V and 3 bases from J, the junction contained 8 bases not matched to a gene. Germline CDR1 reads KGHSH; CDR2 reads LQKENI. The CDR3 covers 16 residues. The CDR3 nucleotides read TGTGCCAGCTCACCGGGACTACGTAATTTCTACAATGAGCAGTTCTTC. Its translation: CASSPGLRNFYNEQFF.

V is TRBV28 and J is TRBJ1-2; perhaps TRBD1 as D (6 bases). The V gene lost 8 bases and the J gene lost 0 bases, with 22 bases spanning the gap. The CDR3 contains 17 residues. CDR1 is MDHEN and CDR2 is SYDVKM in the germline V gene. The CDR3 is CASGGRTPGDTNYGYTF. In DNA form, the CDR3 reads TGTGCCAGCGGAGGACGGACCCCAGGGGACACTAACTATGGCTACACCTTC.

The chain is built from TRBV3-1 (or the pseudogene TRBV3-2) and TRBJ2-5; D is ambiguous. The CDR3 is 12 residues long. CDR1 and CDR2 from the germline V gene are LGHDT and YNNKEL (reference sequence). The V gene lost 3 bases and the J gene lost 5 bases, with 7 bases spanning the gap. CDR3 coding DNA: TGTGCCAGCAGCCATGTCGAGGAGACCCAGTACTTC. Its protein product is CASSHVEETQYF.

This clone was recorded only once. V is TRBV6-6 and J is TRBJ1-4, with TRBD1 identical over 9 bases. V lost 0 bases and J lost 8; bases outside the gene matches: 7. This CDR3 is 16 amino acids long. The germline gives CDR1 MNHNY, CDR2 SVGAGI (reference sequence). This chain's CDR3 is CASSYSQGAQTEKLFF. In DNA, the CDR3 is TGTGCCAGCAGTTACTCACAGGGGGCGCAAACAGAAAAACTGTTTTTT.

The sample holds one count of this clone. The V and J genes are TRBV3-1 (or the pseudogene TRBV3-2) and TRBJ1-6; no clear D. The CDR3 loop spans 17 amino acids. Trimming took off 4 bases at V and 14 bases at J, with 27 bases between the two ends. Germline CDR1 LGHDT, CDR2 YNNKEL (reference sequence). CDR3 sequence: CASSRSDYGVPGGTLHF. CDR3 in DNA: TGTGCCAGCAGCCGAAGCGATTACGGGGTCCCCGGAGGTACCCTCCACTTT.

The chain recombines TRBV28 with TRBJ1-2, with 7 bases lining up with TRBD1. Germline CDR1 reads MDHEN; CDR2 reads SYDVKM. Trimming at V came to 7 bases and at J to 4 bases, leaving 6 bases not matched to a gene. There are 13 residues in the CDR3. CDR3 region: CASKIPGGYGYTF. The CDR3 DNA sequence: TGTGCCAGCAAAATCCCAGGGGGCTATGGCTACACCTTC.

In DNA form, the CDR3 reads TGCGCCAGCAGTCCGAGCGGGGGCTCTGGAAACACCATATATTTT. It is translated as CASSPSGGSGNTIYF. This chain links TRBV5-1 with TRBJ1-3, with a tentative D call TRBD1 (5 bases). The CDR3 has 15 residues. V gave up 5 bases and J gave up 0 bases, with 12 bases separating them. Germline loops: CDR1 SGHRS, CDR2 YFSETQ.

The rearrangement uses TRBV5-5 and TRBJ2-6, with D possibly matching TRBD2 (6 bases). Germline V gives CDR1 SGHKS, CDR2 YYEKEE (reference sequence). Deletions cut 0 bases from V and 0 bases from J, with 16 bases between. The CDR3 contains 19 residues. This chain's CDR3 is CASSLVLEGPISGANVLTF. For the CDR3, the DNA is TGTGCCAGCAGCTTGGTATTGGAGGGTCCGATCTCTGGGGCCAACGTCCTGACTTTC. Drawing the rest from reference TRBV5-5 and TRBJ2-6, the complete variable domain is DAGVTQSPTHLIKTRGQQVTLRCSPISGHKSVSWYQQVLGQGPQFIFQYYEKEERGRGNFPDRFSARQFPNYSSELNVNALLLGDSALYLCASSLVLEGPISGANVLTFGAGSRLTVL.

This chain links TRBV28 with TRBJ1-5, with a possible D match to TRBD1 (5 bases). The V end was cut by 3 bases, the J end by 6 bases, with 15 bases between. This CDR3 comprises 15 residues. Germline V lookup: CDR1 MDHEN, CDR2 SYDVKM. The CDR3 reads CASSLPGARGQPQHF. CDR3 in DNA: TGTGCCAGCAGTTTGCCTGGGGCGCGGGGTCAGCCCCAGCATTTT.